This T cell receptor (beta chain) was found in a study of T cell repertoires in cytomegalovirus infection. Study at large: Carrying CMV and the relevant HLA type showed in public TCR beta signatures.

V lost 0 bases to trimming and J lost 4 bases, with 15 bases between them. CDR1 is SGHAT, CDR2 FQNNGV, per germline. The length of the CDR3 is 17 residues. This clonotype has at least ten counts. Its cognate antigen is unknown. Whole-study findings and limits: In two of eight donors, the top clonotype was HLA-C-restricted CMV-specific.

Each CDR3 protein is one row after TCRdb ran MiXCR on the reads. This table holds 130,000 or so distinct CDR3 sequences, about 6.5% found once. The chain joins TRBV11-2 to TRBJ2-2; D perhaps matches TRBD2 (6 bases). The sequencing sample was made of PBMCs. The clonotype was recovered from a human donor in good health (CMV status not recorded). Some clones in this sample may be carry-over from other donors' samples. CDR3 nucleotides: TGTGCCAGCAGCTTAGATTTTGGGCTGGGGGGCACCGGGGAGCTGTTTTTT. This codes for CASSLDFGLGGTGELFF.